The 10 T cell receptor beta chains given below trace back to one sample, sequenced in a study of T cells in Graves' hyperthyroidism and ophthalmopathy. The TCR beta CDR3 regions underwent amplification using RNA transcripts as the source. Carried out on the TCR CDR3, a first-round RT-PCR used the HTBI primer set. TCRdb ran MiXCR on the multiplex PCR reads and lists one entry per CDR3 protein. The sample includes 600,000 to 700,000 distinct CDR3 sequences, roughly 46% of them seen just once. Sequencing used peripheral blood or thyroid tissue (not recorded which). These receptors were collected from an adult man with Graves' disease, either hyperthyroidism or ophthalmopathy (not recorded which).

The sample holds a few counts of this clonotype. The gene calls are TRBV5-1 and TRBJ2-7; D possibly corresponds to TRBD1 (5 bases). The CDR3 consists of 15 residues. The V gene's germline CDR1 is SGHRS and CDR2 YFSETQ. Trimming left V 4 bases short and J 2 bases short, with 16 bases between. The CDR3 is CASSETEIKPYEQYF. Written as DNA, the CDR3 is TGCGCCAGCAGCGAGACAGAAATAAAGCCCTACGAGCAGTACTTC.

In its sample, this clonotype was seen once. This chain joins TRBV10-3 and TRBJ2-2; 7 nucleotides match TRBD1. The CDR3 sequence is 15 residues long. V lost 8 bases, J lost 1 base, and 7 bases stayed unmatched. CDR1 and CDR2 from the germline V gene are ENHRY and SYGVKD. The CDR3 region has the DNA TGTGCCATCCAGGGGGACGGCTGGAACACCGGGGAGCTGTTTTTT. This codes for CAIQGDGWNTGELFF.

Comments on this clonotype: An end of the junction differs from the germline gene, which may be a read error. CDR3 residues: CASSYSPGYGYTF. The CDR3 DNA reads as TGTGCCAGCAGTTACTCTCCAGGGTATGGCTACACCTTC. The genes are TRBV10-3 and TRBJ1-2; maybe TRBD1 (5 bases). This CDR3 is built from 13 residues. CDR1 and CDR2 from the germline V gene are ENHRY and SYGVKD.

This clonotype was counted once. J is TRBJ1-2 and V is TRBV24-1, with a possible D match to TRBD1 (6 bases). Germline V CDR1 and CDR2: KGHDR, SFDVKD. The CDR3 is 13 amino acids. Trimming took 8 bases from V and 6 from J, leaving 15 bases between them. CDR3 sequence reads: CATTVGQSNGYTF. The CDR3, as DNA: TGTGCCACCACTGTAGGACAGAGCAATGGCTACACCTTC.

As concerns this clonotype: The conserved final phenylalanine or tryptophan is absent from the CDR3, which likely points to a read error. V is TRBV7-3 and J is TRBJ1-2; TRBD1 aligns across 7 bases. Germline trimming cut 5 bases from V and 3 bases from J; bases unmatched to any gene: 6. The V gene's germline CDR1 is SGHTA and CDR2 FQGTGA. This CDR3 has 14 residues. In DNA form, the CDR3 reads TGTGCCAGCAGCCCGAGACAGGGAGACTATGGCTACACCTCC. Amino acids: CASSPRQGDYGYTS.

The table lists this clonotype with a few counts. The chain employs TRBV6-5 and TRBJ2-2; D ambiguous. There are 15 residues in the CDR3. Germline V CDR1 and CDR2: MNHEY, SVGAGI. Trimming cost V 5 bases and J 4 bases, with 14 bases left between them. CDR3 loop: CASSEELASTGELFF. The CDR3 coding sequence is TGTGCCAGCAGTGAAGAACTCGCCAGCACCGGGGAGCTGTTTTTT.

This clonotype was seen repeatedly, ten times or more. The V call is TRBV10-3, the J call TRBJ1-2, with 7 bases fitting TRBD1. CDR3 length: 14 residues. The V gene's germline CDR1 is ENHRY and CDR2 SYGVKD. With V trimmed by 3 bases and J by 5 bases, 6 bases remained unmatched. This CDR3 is CAISDSLQGYGYTF. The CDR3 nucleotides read TGTGCCATCAGTGACTCTTTACAGGGGTATGGCTACACCTTC.

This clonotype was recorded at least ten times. CDR3 nucleotide sequence: TGTGCCAGCAGCCCCGGGACAGTCTATGGCTACACCTTC. It yields the protein CASSPGTVYGYTF. V is TRBV12-3 or TRBV12-4 and J is TRBJ1-2; TRBD1 aligns across 7 bases. This CDR3 is 13 amino acids long. V shed 6 bases and J 4 bases; nucleotides not matched to a gene: 5.

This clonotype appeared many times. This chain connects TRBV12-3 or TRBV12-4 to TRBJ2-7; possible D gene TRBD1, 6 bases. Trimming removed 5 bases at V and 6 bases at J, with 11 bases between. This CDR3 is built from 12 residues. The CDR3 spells CASSQQGGEQYF. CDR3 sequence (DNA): TGTGCCAGCAGTCAACAGGGTGGCGAGCAGTACTTC.

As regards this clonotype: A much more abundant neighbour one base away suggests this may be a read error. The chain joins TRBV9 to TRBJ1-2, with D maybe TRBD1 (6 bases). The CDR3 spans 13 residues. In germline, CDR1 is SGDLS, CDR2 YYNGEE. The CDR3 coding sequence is TGTGCCAGCAGCATACAGGGTACCTATGGCAACACCTTC. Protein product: CASSIQGTYGNTF.